These T cell receptor beta chains were read from a single sample in a study of hypomethylating agent response in myelodysplastic syndrome. Sequencing used immunoSEQ multiplex PCR; TCRdb keeps in-frame clones, though not all of them. The table includes more than 4,500 clones, 85% to 90% detected once. Sequenced material: bone marrow, taken before or after starting hypomethylating agent treatment for myelodysplastic syndrome (not recorded which). Receptors were obtained from a human donor with myelodysplastic syndrome. CDR3s include the opening cysteine and the closing phenylalanine or tryptophan. The order of the fields is clone size, J gene, D gene, V gene, CDR3 protein, CDR3 DNA. D genes are given only for firm matches. Size values are once, few and many counts, or a class for expanded clones, and some rows have none.

>.|TRBJ2-3|TRBD2|TRBV5-4
CASSAIAGGTDTQYF
TGTGCCAGCAGCGCCATAGCGGGCGGCACAGATACGCAGTATTTT
>few|TRBJ2-3|.|TRBV7-9
CASRPSSTDTQYF
TGTGCCAGCAGGCCCAGTAGCACAGATACGCAGTATTTT
>.|TRBJ2-7|.|TRBV6-1
CASSEMIGGLEQYF
TGTGCCAGCAGTGAGATGATAGGGGGGCTCGAGCAGTACTTC
>.|TRBJ1-1|TRBD1|TRBV5-4
CASSPSWTGNTEAFF
TGTGCCAGCAGCCCCTCGTGGACAGGTAACACTGAAGCTTTCTTT
>.|TRBJ2-5|TRBD2|TRBV10-2
CASSEPGTSGREETQYF
TGCGCCAGCAGTGAGCCGGGGACTAGCGGGAGGGAAGAGACCCAGTACTTC
>.|TRBJ1-2|TRBD1|TRBV30
CAWSVLNPQRTGRDGYTF
TGTGCCTGGAGTGTACTTAATCCACAGAGGACAGGGCGGGACGGCTACACCTTC
>.|TRBJ1-4|TRBD1|TRBV5-1
CASSPTGTAFSANEKLFF
TGCGCCAGCAGCCCTACAGGGACAGCGTTTTCGGCTAATGAAAAACTGTTTTTT
>few|TRBJ1-2|.|TRBV27
CASSLSPDSNYGYTF
TGTGCCAGCAGTTTATCCCCTGACTCTAACTATGGCTACACCTTC
>.|TRBJ2-7|TRBD2|TRBV9
CASSVRDYLPYEQYF
TGTGCCAGCAGCGTTCGGGACTACCTACCCTACGAGCAGTACTTC
>.|TRBJ1-1|.|TRBV6-1
CASSEGSRRAEAFF
TGTGCCAGCAGTGAAGGTTCGAGAAGGGCTGAAGCTTTCTTT
>once|TRBJ2-3|.|TRBV30
CAWRDILDTQYF
TGTGCCTGGAGAGATATTTTGGATACGCAGTATTTT
>.|TRBJ1-1|TRBD1|TRBV2
CASSEWTGSWNTEAFF
TGTGCCAGCAGTGAGTGGACAGGGAGTTGGAACACTGAAGCTTTCTTT
>.|TRBJ2-5|TRBD1|TRBV9
CASSVTGTGSAQYF
TGTGCCAGCAGCGTTACCGGGACAGGGAGTGCCCAGTACTTC
>.|TRBJ1-4|.|TRBV27
CASSFSVRTTNEKLFF
TGTGCCAGCAGTTTTAGTGTAAGGACAACTAATGAAAAACTGTTTTTT
>.|TRBJ1-1|.|TRBV7-6
CASSLSRHLARETEAFF
TGTGCCAGCAGCTTAAGCCGGCATCTGGCCCGGGAAACTGAAGCTTTCTTT